Detailed here is one T cell receptor (beta chain). What it recognizes is unknown. This sample is drawn from a study of CD8 T cells in ankylosing spondylitis. This CDR3 is 16 amino acids long. Trimming removed 1 base from V and 2 bases from J; junction bases left unmatched: 4. Generation of TCR beta libraries employed quantitative 5'-RACE incorporating molecular barcodes. A single record per CDR3 protein comes from TCRdb applying MiXCR to the 5' RACE reads. Here the sample spans fewer than 180,000 distinct CDR3 sequences, about 42% being singletons. Broader study findings: Matched synovial fluid from ankylosing spondylitis patients was reported to be enriched for disease-linked clones. For ankylosing spondylitis blood, a TCR beta motif of under 10 highly homologous variants appeared characteristic.

Sequences were obtained from synovial fluid, either unsorted or a sorted T cell fraction (not recorded which). The chain uses TRBV12-3 or TRBV12-4 and TRBJ2-3; 9 nucleotides match TRBD2. The clonotype was recovered from a male donor with ankylosing spondylitis. The CDR3 DNA follows: TGTGCCAGCAGTTTAGGGACTAGCGAAGCCACAGATACGCAGTATTTT. It yields the protein CASSLGTSEATDTQYF.